The 29 T cell receptor beta chains below all came from one sample that was sequenced in a study of T cells in Graves' hyperthyroidism and ophthalmopathy. From RNA transcripts, TCR beta CDR3 regions were amplified. The HTBI primer set drove a first-round RT-PCR of the TCR CDR3. Each CDR3 protein is one row after TCRdb ran MiXCR on the multiplex PCR reads. The data contain roughly 580,000 distinct CDR3 sequences, roughly 50% of them singletons. Sequencing input: peripheral blood or thyroid tissue (not recorded which). Source of these receptors: a woman aged 18-29 years with Graves' hyperthyroidism.

The J gene is TRBJ1-4, the V gene TRBV6-1; no clear D. V was clipped by 0 bases and J by 8 bases, with 7 bases between them. There are 13 residues in the CDR3. The germline CDR1 and CDR2 sequences are MNHNS and SASEGT. Written as DNA, the CDR3 is TGTGCCAGCAGTGAAGCTTGGGGAGAAAAACTGTTTTTT. Translation: CASSEAWGEKLFF.

Only a few counts were recorded for this clonotype. The genes are TRBV7-2 and TRBJ1-3, with a possible D match to TRBD1 (6 bases). Trimming removed 3 bases from V and 2 bases from J, with 14 bases in between. The CDR3 runs 16 residues. Germline V gene data show CDR1 as SGHTA and CDR2 as FQGNSA. The CDR3 nucleotides read TGTGCCAGCAGCTTCATCGGGGGCGCCCCTGGAAACACCATATATTTT. Residues: CASSFIGGAPGNTIYF.

This rearrangement joins TRBV29-1 to TRBJ2-7; a possible D gene is TRBD2 (6 bases). This CDR3 has 12 amino acids. V was pared by 4 bases and J by 4 bases, with 11 bases between. Germline CDR1 and CDR2: SQVTM and ANQGSEA. CDR3 loop: CSVGGTAYEQYF. As DNA, the CDR3 is TGCAGCGTTGGGGGGACTGCTTACGAGCAGTACTTC.

The rearrangement joins TRBV29-1 to TRBJ2-3, with a weak D call TRBD1 (6 bases). CDR3 length: 13 residues. With 3 bases removed from V and 4 bases from J, the gap between germline ends came to 11 bases. CDR1 and CDR2 from the germline V gene are SQVTM and ANQGSEA. In DNA, the CDR3 is TGCAGCGTTGAGAGGGGGAGATCAGATACGCAGTATTTT. The encoded protein is CSVERGRSDTQYF.

This chain links TRBV2 with TRBJ2-2, with a weak D call TRBD2 (6 bases). The V gene lost 3 bases and the J gene lost 4 bases, with 15 bases spanning the gap. Germline assignment: CDR1 SNHLY and CDR2 FYNNEI. The CDR3 has 16 amino acids. CDR3 DNA: TGTGCCAGCAGTGAGGGAGGTGCGGCGGGCACCGGGGAGCTGTTTTTT. Translation gives CASSEGGAAGTGELFF.

The chain carries TRBV15 and TRBJ2-6; 8 bases line up with TRBD2. The length of the CDR3 is 15 residues. V lost 1 base, J lost 11 bases, and 7 bases stayed unmatched. Per the germline V gene, CDR1 is LNHNV and CDR2 is YYDKDF (reference sequence). For the CDR3, the DNA is TGTGCCACCAGCAGAGTTACTAGCGGCTCCTACGTCCTGACTTTC. Translation: CATSRVTSGSYVLTF.

The V call is TRBV14, the J call TRBJ2-7; TRBD1 is a possible D gene (5 bases). V lost 3 bases and J lost 6, with 18 bases in between. This CDR3 is built from 15 residues. The germline V gene has CDR1 SGHDN and CDR2 FVKESK. The CDR3 region has the DNA TGTGCCAGCAGCCATCCCGACAGTTGGTCCGGCGAGCAGTACTTC. As protein: CASSHPDSWSGEQYF.

This clonotype turned up a few times. This chain connects TRBV20-1 to TRBJ1-3; D is unresolved. CDR1 is DFQATT and CDR2 is SNEGSKA in the germline V gene (reference sequence). Trimming cost V 1 base and J 1 base, with 8 bases left between them. There are 14 residues in the CDR3. The CDR3 loop is CSARAVGSGNTIYF. The DNA of the CDR3 is TGCAGTGCTAGAGCGGTGGGATCTGGAAACACCATATATTTT.

CDR3 sequence: CASSLEQPGSYEQYF. CDR3 in DNA: TGTGCCAGCAGTCTGGAGCAACCAGGGAGCTACGAGCAGTACTTC. The V call is TRBV27, the J call TRBJ2-7; D is tentatively TRBD1 or TRBD2 (5 bases each). From germline, CDR1 is MNHEY and CDR2 SMNVEV (reference sequence). V was pared by 5 bases and J by 3 bases, with 17 bases between. The CDR3 totals 15 residues.

This clonotype was observed a few times. The J gene is TRBJ2-2, the V gene TRBV7-9, with D uncertain. The CDR3 sequence is 14 residues long. The germline V and J ends were trimmed by 3 bases and 4 bases, with 9 bases remaining between them. CDR1 is SEHNR, CDR2 FQNEAQ, per germline (reference sequence). The CDR3 here is CASSFGVTTGELFF. In nucleotides, the CDR3 is TGTGCCAGCAGCTTTGGCGTAACCACCGGGGAGCTGTTTTTT.

The chain is built from TRBV2 and TRBJ1-3; D might be TRBD1 (5 bases). The V end was cut by 4 bases, the J end by 1 base, with 14 bases between. This CDR3 is 16 amino acids long. Per germline, CDR1 SNHLY and CDR2 FYNNEI. The CDR3 here is CASSAWGMGSGNTIYF. CDR3 nucleotides: TGTGCCAGCAGTGCCTGGGGGATGGGGTCTGGAAACACCATATATTTT.

The genes are TRBV10-2 and TRBJ1-2, with D possibly TRBD1 on 5 matching bases. Germline V lookup: CDR1 WSHSY, CDR2 SAAADI. This CDR3 is built from 14 residues. Trimming took 0 bases from V and 7 from J, leaving 12 bases between them. The CDR3 reads CASSESGAIGGYTF. CDR3 DNA sequence: TGCGCCAGCAGTGAGTCCGGGGCCATTGGTGGCTACACCTTC.

This clonotype was found many times. V is TRBV2 and J is TRBJ1-5; D is unclear. Trimming pared 2 bases from V and 3 bases from J, leaving 2 bases between. Germline CDR1 reads SNHLY; CDR2 reads FYNNEI. The CDR3 length is 12 residues. The CDR3 sequence: CASSEHNQPQHF. CDR3 DNA: TGTGCCAGCAGTGAACACAATCAGCCCCAGCATTTT.

This clonotype was recorded a few times. The genes are TRBV11-2 and TRBJ2-5; TRBD2 might be the D (6 bases). The CDR3 extends over 15 amino acids. Germline V gene sequence: CDR1 SGHAT, CDR2 FQNNGV. V lost 6 bases and J 3 bases, leaving 17 bases between the germline ends. The CDR3: CASSSTGSGEETQYF. CDR3 in DNA: TGTGCCAGCAGTTCTACAGGATCGGGGGAAGAGACCCAGTACTTC.

This sequence joins TRBV7-9 and TRBJ2-7; 15 positions match TRBD2. CDR1 and CDR2 from the germline V gene are SEHNR and FQNEAQ (reference sequence). Trimming took 6 bases from V and 0 from J; bases not matched to a gene: 9. There are 18 residues in the CDR3. In nucleotides, the CDR3 is TGTGCCAGCAGTCCGGGACTAGCGGGAGGTACGAGCTCCTACGAGCAGTACTTC. Amino acid sequence: CASSPGLAGGTSSYEQYF.

This sequence joins TRBV7-9 and TRBJ2-2; 9 nucleotides align to TRBD2. Germline CDR1 SEHNR, CDR2 FQNEAQ (reference sequence). This CDR3 is 19 amino acids long. Unmatched junction bases numbered 9, after V lost 1 base and J lost 0 bases. CDR3 sequence (DNA): TGTGCCAGCAGCTTAGGTCTAGCGGGACACCCCTCGAACACCGGGGAGCTGTTTTTT. Residues: CASSLGLAGHPSNTGELFF.

Of note for this clonotype: This sequence may be a read error, since a much larger clone differs from it by one base. The chain links TRBV2 to TRBJ1-5; tentative D call: TRBD1 (5 bases). V dropped 3 bases and J dropped 6 bases, with 15 bases sitting between them. The CDR3 extends over 15 amino acids. Germline V gives CDR1 SNHLY, CDR2 FYNNEI. The chain's CDR3 is CASSEGRVRVQPQHF. The CDR3 DNA is TGTGCCAGCAGTGAGGGCAGGGTGAGGGTTCAGCCCCAGCATTTT.

J is TRBJ1-5 and V is TRBV29-1; TRBD1 is a possible D gene (5 bases). The CDR3 loop spans 14 amino acids. The germline V gene has CDR1 SQVTM and CDR2 ANQGSEA. Trimming cost V 2 bases and J 4 bases, with 12 bases left between them. CDR3 protein: CSVEFQGLNQPQHF. The DNA of the CDR3 is TGCAGCGTTGAATTCCAGGGACTTAATCAGCCCCAGCATTTT.

This clonotype was observed a handful of times. The genes are TRBV7-4 and TRBJ1-1, with TRBD1 matching over 9 bases. J gave up 4 bases and V 7 bases, and 7 bases lay outside the gene matches. This CDR3 region has 14 residues. Germline values: CDR1 SGHVT, CDR2 SQSDAQ. The CDR3 DNA follows: TGTGCCAGCATCTCCCTGGACAGGGGCACTGAAGCTTTCTTT. Protein: CASISLDRGTEAFF.

The sample holds a few counts of this clonotype. The V and J genes are TRBV5-5 and TRBJ1-2; 9 nucleotides align to TRBD1. There are 14 residues in the CDR3. The germline V gene has CDR1 SGHKS and CDR2 YYEKEE (reference sequence). V dropped 5 bases and J dropped 4; count of bases not matched to a gene: 6. Written as DNA, the CDR3 is TGTGCCAGCAGGTGGACAGGGGTTAGCTATGGCTACACCTTC. It specifies CASRWTGVSYGYTF.

The J gene is TRBJ1-2, the V gene TRBV7-9, with a tentative D call TRBD1 (5 bases). Trimming stripped 5 bases from V and 6 bases from J, with 22 bases between. The germline V gene encodes CDR1 SEHNR and CDR2 FQNEAQ (reference sequence). This CDR3 is built from 16 residues. The DNA for the CDR3 is TGTGCCAGCAGCCAATCACCTGTTGGGGGGGAGGATGGCTACACCTTC. Protein product: CASSQSPVGGEDGYTF. Variable domain in full (rest from reference TRBV7-9 and TRBJ1-2): DTGVSQNPRHKITKRGQNVTFRCDPISEHNRLYWYRQTLGQGPEFLTYFQNEAQLEKSRLLSDRFSAERPKGSFSTLEIQRTEQGDSAMYLCASSQSPVGGEDGYTFGSGTRLTVV.

This clonotype turned up a few times. The chain combines TRBV20-1 with TRBJ2-5; TRBD1 matches 9 bases. V lost 0 bases to trimming and J lost 5 bases; unmatched junction nucleotides: 7. Germline CDR1 reads DFQATT; CDR2 reads SNEGSKA (reference sequence). CDR3 length equals 15 residues. The CDR3 nucleotides read TGCAGTGCTAGAGATCTACAGGGGGCGGCGGAGACCCAGTACTTC. Its translation: CSARDLQGAAETQYF.

With respect to this clonotype: A read error may account for a junction end that differs from germline. The chain carries TRBV2 and TRBJ1-4; maybe TRBD1 (6 bases). The germline CDR1 and CDR2 sequences are SNHLY and FYNNEI. This CDR3 is 15 amino acids long. CDR3 in amino acids: CAISHTGLTNEKLFF. In nucleotides, the CDR3 is TGTGCCATCAGTCACACAGGGTTAACTAATGAAAAACTGTTTTTT.

The V gene is TRBV20-1, the J gene TRBJ2-6; D gene ambiguous. Deletions cut 8 bases from V and 0 bases from J, with 5 bases between. The CDR3 extends over 12 amino acids. The germline V gene encodes CDR1 DFQATT and CDR2 SNEGSKA (reference sequence). CDR3 coding DNA: TGCAGTACCTTCTCTGGGGCCAACGTCCTGACTTTC. Protein product: CSTFSGANVLTF.

A remark on this clonotype: Being one base from a much bigger clone, this may be a read error. The CDR3 sequence is CASSMSGGSPLHF. The CDR3, as DNA: TGTGCCAGTAGTATGTCAGGGGGTTCACCCCTCCACTTT. The V call is TRBV19, the J call TRBJ1-6; 7 bases match TRBD1. The trim removed 3 bases at V and 9 bases at J, leaving 2 bases unmatched. Germline V gene data show CDR1 as LNHDA and CDR2 as SQIVND (reference sequence). This CDR3 comprises 13 residues.

This clonotype was seen only a few times. The chain couples TRBV7-2 to TRBJ1-1, with no clear D. The V end lost 1 base, the J end lost 6 bases, and 6 bases lay between the germline ends. The CDR3 totals 12 residues. The germline gives CDR1 SGHTA, CDR2 FQGNSA. Here the CDR3 reads CASSLVLAEAFF. CDR3 nucleotides: TGTGCCAGCAGCTTAGTCCTTGCTGAAGCTTTCTTT.

V usage is TRBV2 and J usage is TRBJ1-5; D not certain. Germline V gene data show CDR1 as SNHLY and CDR2 as FYNNEI. V was pared by 5 bases and J by 11 bases, with 19 bases between. This CDR3 is 14 amino acids long. CDR3 DNA: TGTGCCAGCAGTCCCGACTCGAACCAGGCAGCCCAGCATTTT. Translating it yields CASSPDSNQAAQHF.

The chain has TRBV20-1 and TRBJ2-3, with D tentatively TRBD1 (5 bases). This CDR3 comprises 13 residues. Germline values: CDR1 DFQATT, CDR2 SNEGSKA (reference sequence). V dropped 3 bases and J dropped 3 bases, with 10 bases sitting between them. The CDR3 protein is CSARDTGTDTQYF. CDR3 sequence (DNA): TGCAGTGCTAGGGACACCGGGACAGATACGCAGTATTTT.

The chain employs TRBV15 and TRBJ2-6; TRBD1 or TRBD2 may be the D gene (6 bases each). Trimming left V 3 bases short and J 0 bases short, with 15 bases between. The germline V gene encodes CDR1 LNHNV and CDR2 YYDKDF (reference sequence). The CDR3 is 18 amino acids. CDR3 coding DNA: TGTGCCACCAGCAGCGTCTCACAGGGAGGCTCTGGGGCCAACGTCCTGACTTTC. Protein: CATSSVSQGGSGANVLTF.